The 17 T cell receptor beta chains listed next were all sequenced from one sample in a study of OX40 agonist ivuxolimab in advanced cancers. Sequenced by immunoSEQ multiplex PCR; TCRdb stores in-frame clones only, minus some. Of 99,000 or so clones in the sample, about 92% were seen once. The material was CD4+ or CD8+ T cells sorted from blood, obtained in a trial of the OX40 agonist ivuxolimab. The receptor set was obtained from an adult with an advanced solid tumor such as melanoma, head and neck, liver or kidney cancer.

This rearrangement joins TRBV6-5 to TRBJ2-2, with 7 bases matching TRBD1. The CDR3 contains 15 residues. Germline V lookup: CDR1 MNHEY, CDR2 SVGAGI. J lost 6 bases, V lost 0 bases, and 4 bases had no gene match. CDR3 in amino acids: CASSYSFQGAGELFF. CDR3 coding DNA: TGTGCCAGCAGTTACTCGTTTCAGGGGGCCGGGGAGCTGTTTTTT.

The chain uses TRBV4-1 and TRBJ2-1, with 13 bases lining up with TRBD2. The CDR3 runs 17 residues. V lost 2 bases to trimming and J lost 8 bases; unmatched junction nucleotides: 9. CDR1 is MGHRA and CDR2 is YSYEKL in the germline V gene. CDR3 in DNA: TGCGCCAGCAGCCAACTCCTTACTAGCGGGGGGGCCTATGAGCAGTTCTTC. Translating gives CASSQLLTSGGAYEQFF.

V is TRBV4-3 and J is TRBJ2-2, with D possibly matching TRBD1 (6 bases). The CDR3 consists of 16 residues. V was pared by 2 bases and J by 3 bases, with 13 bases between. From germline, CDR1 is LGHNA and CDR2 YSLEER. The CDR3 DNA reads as TGCGCCAGCAGCCAACAATCAGGGGCGGACACCGGGGAGCTGTTTTTT. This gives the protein CASSQQSGADTGELFF.

The CDR3 coding sequence is TGTGCCAGCAGCGTGGCAATAGCGGGAGGGTCCCACAATGAGCAGTTCTTC. This sequence encodes CASSVAIAGGSHNEQFF. V usage is TRBV9 and J usage is TRBJ2-1; 11 bases line up with TRBD2. Germline V lookup: CDR1 SGDLS, CDR2 YYNGEE. CDR3 length equals 17 residues. Losses at the gene ends were 2 bases for V and 5 bases for J; bases not matched to a gene: 9. The full variable domain, its missing parts supplied by reference TRBV9 and TRBJ2-1, is DSGVTQTPKHLITATGQRVTLRCSPRSGDLSVYWYQQSLDQGLQFLIQYYNGEERAKGNILERFSAQQFPDLHSELNLSSLELGDSALYFCASSVAIAGGSHNEQFFGPGTRLTVL.

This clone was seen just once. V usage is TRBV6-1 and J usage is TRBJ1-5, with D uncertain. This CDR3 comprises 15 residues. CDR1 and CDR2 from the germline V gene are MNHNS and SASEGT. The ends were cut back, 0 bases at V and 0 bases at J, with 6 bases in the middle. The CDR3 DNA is TGTGCCAGCAGTGAAGCGGCAGCTAGCAATCAGCCCCAGCATTTT. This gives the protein CASSEAAASNQPQHF.

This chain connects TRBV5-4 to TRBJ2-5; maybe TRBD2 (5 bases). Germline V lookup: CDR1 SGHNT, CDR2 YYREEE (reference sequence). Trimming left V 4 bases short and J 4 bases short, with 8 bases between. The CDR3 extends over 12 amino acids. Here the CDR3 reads CASSQGGETQYF. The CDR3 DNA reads TGTGCCAGCAGCCAAGGAGGAGAGACCCAGTACTTC.

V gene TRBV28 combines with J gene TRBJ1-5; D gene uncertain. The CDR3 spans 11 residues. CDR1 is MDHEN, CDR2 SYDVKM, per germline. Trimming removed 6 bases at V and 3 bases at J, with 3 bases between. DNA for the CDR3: TGTGCCAGCAGGGACAATCAGCCCCAGCATTTT. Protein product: CASRDNQPQHF.

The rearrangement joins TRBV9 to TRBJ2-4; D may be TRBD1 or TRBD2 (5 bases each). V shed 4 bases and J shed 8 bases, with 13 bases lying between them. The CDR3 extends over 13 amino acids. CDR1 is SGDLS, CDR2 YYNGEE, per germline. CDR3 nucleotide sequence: TGTGCCAGCAGCCGAGATGTGGGGGACATTCAGTACTTC. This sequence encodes CASSRDVGDIQYF.

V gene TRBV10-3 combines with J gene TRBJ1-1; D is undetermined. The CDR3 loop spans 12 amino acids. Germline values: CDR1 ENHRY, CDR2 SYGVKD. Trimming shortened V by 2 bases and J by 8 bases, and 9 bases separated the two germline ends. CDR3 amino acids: CAISERVGEAFF. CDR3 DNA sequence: TGTGCCATCAGTGAGAGGGTTGGGGAAGCTTTCTTT.

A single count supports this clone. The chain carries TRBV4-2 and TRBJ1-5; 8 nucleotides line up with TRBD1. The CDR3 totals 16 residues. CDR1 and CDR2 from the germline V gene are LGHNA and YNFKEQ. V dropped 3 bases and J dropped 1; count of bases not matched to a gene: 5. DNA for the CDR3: TGTGCCAGCAGCCAGGCGGACAGGGTAAGCAATCAGCCCCAGCATTTT. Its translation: CASSQADRVSNQPQHF.

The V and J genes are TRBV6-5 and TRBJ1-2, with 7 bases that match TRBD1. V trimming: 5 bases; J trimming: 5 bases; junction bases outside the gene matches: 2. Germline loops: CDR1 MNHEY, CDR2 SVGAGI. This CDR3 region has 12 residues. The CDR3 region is CASSDREYGYTF. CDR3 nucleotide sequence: TGTGCCAGCAGTGACAGGGAGTATGGCTACACCTTC.

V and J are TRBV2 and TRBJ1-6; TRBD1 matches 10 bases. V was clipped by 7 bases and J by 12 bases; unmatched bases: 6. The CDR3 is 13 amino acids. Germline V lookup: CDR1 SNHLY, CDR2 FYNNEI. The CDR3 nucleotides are TGTGCCAGCACCCCGGGACAGGGGTTACCCCTCCACTTT. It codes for CASTPGQGLPLHF.

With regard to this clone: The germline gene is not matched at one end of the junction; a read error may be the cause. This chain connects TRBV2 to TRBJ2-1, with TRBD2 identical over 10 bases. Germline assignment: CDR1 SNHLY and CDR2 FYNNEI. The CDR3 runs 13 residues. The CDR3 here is CASSLQLAGPTIF. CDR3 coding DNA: TGTGCCAGCAGCCTACAACTAGCGGGGCCTACCATCTTC.

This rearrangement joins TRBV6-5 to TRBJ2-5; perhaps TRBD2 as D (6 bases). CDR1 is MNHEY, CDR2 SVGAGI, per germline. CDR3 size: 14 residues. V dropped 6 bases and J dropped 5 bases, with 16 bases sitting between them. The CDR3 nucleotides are TGTGCCAGCAGGCCGGCGGGGATGGGGGAGACCCAGTACTTC. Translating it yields CASRPAGMGETQYF.

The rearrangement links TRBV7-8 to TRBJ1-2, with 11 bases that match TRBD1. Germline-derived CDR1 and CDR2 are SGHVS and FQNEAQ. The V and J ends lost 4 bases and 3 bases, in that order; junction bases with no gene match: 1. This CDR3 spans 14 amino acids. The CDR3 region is CASSWDRGYYGYTF. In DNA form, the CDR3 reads TGTGCCAGCAGCTGGGACAGGGGGTACTATGGCTACACCTTC.

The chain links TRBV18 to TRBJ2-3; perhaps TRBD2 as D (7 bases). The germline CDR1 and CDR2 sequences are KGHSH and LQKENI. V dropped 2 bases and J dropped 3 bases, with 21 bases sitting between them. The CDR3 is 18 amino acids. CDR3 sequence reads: CASSPMDSREDGTDTQYF. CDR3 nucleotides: TGTGCCAGCTCACCAATGGACAGCCGGGAGGATGGTACAGATACGCAGTATTTT.

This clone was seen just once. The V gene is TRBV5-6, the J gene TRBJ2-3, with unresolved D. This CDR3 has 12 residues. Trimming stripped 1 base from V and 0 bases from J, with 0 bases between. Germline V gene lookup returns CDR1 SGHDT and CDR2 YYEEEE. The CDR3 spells CASSLSTDTQYF. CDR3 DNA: TGTGCCAGCAGCTTGAGCACAGATACGCAGTATTTT.